The T cell receptor (beta chain) described here comes from a study of CD8 T cells in Susac syndrome. Findings of the study overall: The study's TCR sequencing and HLA analysis covered a relatively small number of individuals, and the study acknowledged this.

V lost 5 bases to trimming and J lost 4 bases; unmatched junction nucleotides: 11. Germline-derived CDR1 and CDR2 are SNHLY and FYNNEI. This CDR3 is 16 amino acids long. Sequencing of TCR beta drew on CD8+ and CD4+ T cells from blood. Points on this clonotype: Its antigen is still unknown.

When the RNA was reverse transcribed, random hexamers were used with an input of roughly 0.5 to 1 ug. Amplification of TCR beta CDR3 was carried out by immunoSEQ multiplex PCR, which covered 54 Vbeta and 13 Jbeta segments. TCRdb called the immunoSEQ multiplex PCR reads again in MiXCR, with one record for every CDR3 protein. The sample carries approximately 71,000 distinct CDR3 sequences, approximately 96% recorded once. The chain recombines TRBV2 with TRBJ2-5, with TRBD2 identical over 9 bases. The clonotype was recovered from a human donor with multiple sclerosis. The sequencing sample was made of CD4+ T cells from PBMCs. CDR3 in amino acids: CASSFGRRGGPETQYF. The CDR3 nucleotides are TGTGCCAGCAGTTTTGGCCGGCGGGGGGGCCCAGAGACCCAGTACTTC.